A single sample gave rise to the 23 T cell receptor beta chains below, sequenced in a study of control samples from healthy donors and cancer patients. Sequencing used immunoSEQ multiplex PCR; TCRdb keeps in-frame clones, though not all of them. The sample holds about 120,000 clones, more than 80% seen once. Sequenced material: PBMCs. The origin of the receptors is a woman aged 45 to 65 with colorectal cancer.

CDR3 protein: CASSEGLAGVDEDTQYF. The CDR3 bases are TGTGCCAGCAGCGAGGGACTAGCGGGAGTGGATGAAGATACGCAGTATTTT. This chain links TRBV11-3 with TRBJ2-3; TRBD2 aligns across 14 bases. The length of the CDR3 is 17 residues. The junction had 9 bases not matched to a gene; V was cut back by 5 bases and J by 5 bases. Germline loops: CDR1 SGHNT, CDR2 YENEEA.

The J gene is TRBJ1-1, the V gene TRBV2; unclear D gene. Per the germline V gene, CDR1 is SNHLY and CDR2 is FYNNEI. V was shortened by 3 bases and J by 1 base, with 9 bases between the two germline ends. The CDR3 covers 14 residues. This chain's CDR3 is CASSEYRQNTEAFF. The CDR3 DNA reads as TGTGCCAGCAGTGAGTACCGACAGAACACTGAAGCTTTCTTT.

This chain uses TRBV5-1 with TRBJ2-2; 11 bases agree with TRBD2. CDR3 size: 17 residues. Germline CDR1 and CDR2: SGHRS and YFSETQ. V gave up 4 bases and J gave up 5 bases; unmatched junction bases: 10. The CDR3 nucleotides read TGCGCCAGCAGCCAAACCCCGACTAGCGGGAAAACCGGGGAGCTGTTTTTT. This gives the protein CASSQTPTSGKTGELFF.

This chain links TRBV5-1 with TRBJ2-2, with 7 bases that match TRBD2. Germline lookup yields CDR1 SGHRS and CDR2 YFSETQ. V dropped 4 bases and J dropped 6; count of bases not matched to a gene: 6. The CDR3 totals 14 residues. CDR3 DNA: TGCGCCAGCAGCGGAGGGACTACCGCCGGGGAGCTGTTTTTT. Protein: CASSGGTTAGELFF.

V is TRBV19 and J is TRBJ2-7, with a tentative D call TRBD1 (5 bases). Between the trimmed V and J ends, which lost 2 bases and 2 bases, there was a span of 16 bases. The CDR3 sequence is 16 residues long. Per the germline V gene, CDR1 is LNHDA and CDR2 is SQIVND (reference sequence). The CDR3 nucleotides are TGTGCCAGTAGTATACGCCCAGGGTCCCCGGCCTACGAGCAGTACTTC. As protein: CASSIRPGSPAYEQYF.

The V and J genes are TRBV15 and TRBJ1-4; D possibly corresponds to TRBD1 (5 bases). Trimming left V 1 base short and J 8 bases short, with 14 bases between. CDR3 length equals 15 residues. Looked up from germline, CDR1 is LNHNV and CDR2 is YYDKDF (reference sequence). CDR3 loop: CATSRVKGIEEKLFF. CDR3 DNA: TGTGCCACCAGCAGAGTGAAGGGGATCGAGGAAAAACTGTTTTTT.

The chain links TRBV30 to TRBJ1-2; a weak D match, TRBD1 (6 bases). Trimming removed 0 bases from V and 4 bases from J, with 9 bases in between. The V gene's germline CDR1 is GTSNPN and CDR2 SVGIG (reference sequence). The CDR3 extends over 13 amino acids. The CDR3 loop reads CAWSVGGGYGYTF. The DNA for the CDR3 is TGTGCCTGGAGTGTAGGGGGAGGCTATGGCTACACCTTC.

V is TRBV5-1 and J is TRBJ2-5; TRBD2 is a possible D gene (6 bases). Germline V lookup: CDR1 SGHRS, CDR2 YFSETQ. V shed 7 bases and J shed 7 bases, with 11 bases lying between them. CDR3 length: 11 amino acids. The CDR3 spells CASGEEGTQYF. The CDR3 nucleotides read TGCGCCAGCGGCGAGGAGGGGACCCAGTACTTC.

The gene calls are TRBV9 and TRBJ1-1, with TRBD1 matching 10 bases. The V gene's germline CDR1 is SGDLS and CDR2 YYNGEE. The CDR3 sequence is 17 residues long. V dropped 3 bases and J dropped 1; count of bases not matched to a gene: 9. CDR3 in amino acids: CASSARGTGVGNTEAFF. The CDR3 bases are TGTGCCAGCAGCGCCCGTGGGACAGGGGTGGGGAACACTGAAGCTTTCTTT.

The chain joins TRBV6-5 to TRBJ1-5; 8 positions agree with TRBD1. The V segment lost 8 bases and the J segment 6 bases; nucleotides outside the gene matches: 6. Germline V lookup: CDR1 MNHEY, CDR2 SVGAGI. The CDR3 spans 13 residues. The CDR3 sequence is CASGAGGGQPQHF. The CDR3 DNA sequence: TGTGCCAGCGGGGCAGGGGGCGGTCAGCCCCAGCATTTT.

The chain recombines TRBV19 with TRBJ1-1; the D is unclear. Germline CDR1 is LNHDA and CDR2 is SQIVND (reference sequence). V lost 5 bases and J lost 0, with 7 bases in between. CDR3 length: 13 amino acids. CDR3 bases: TGTGCCAGTAGTGTCAATATGAACACTGAAGCTTTCTTT. This encodes CASSVNMNTEAFF.

A few counts support this clone. The CDR3 spells CATTDEPYEQYF. CDR3 sequence (DNA): TGTGCCACCACGGACGAACCCTACGAGCAGTACTTC. V is TRBV28 and J is TRBJ2-7; D unresolved. There are 12 residues in the CDR3. Germline V CDR1 and CDR2: MDHEN, SYDVKM. Trimming left V 10 bases short and J 2 bases short, with 12 bases between.

V gene TRBV21-1 combines with J gene TRBJ1-5; the D call in the table, TRBD1, was not verified against the DNA. TRBV21-1 is a known pseudogene. This CDR3 has 15 residues. This CDR3 is CASSTPSNSNQPQHF. The CDR3 nucleotides read TGTGCCAGCAGCACACCCAGTAATAGCAATCAGCCCCAGCATTTT.

The count of this clone is one. V gene TRBV7-9 combines with J gene TRBJ1-4; 8 bases map to TRBD1. The CDR3 is made up of 14 amino acids. Unmatched junction bases numbered 7, after V lost 5 bases and J lost 8 bases. CDR1 is SEHNR and CDR2 is FQNEAQ in the germline V gene (reference sequence). The CDR3: CASSPRAGGEKLFF. The CDR3, as DNA: TGTGCCAGCAGCCCCAGGGCAGGGGGCGAAAAACTGTTTTTT.

This chain connects TRBV15 to TRBJ2-7; D is possibly TRBD1 (6 bases). The germline V and J ends were trimmed by 0 bases and 5 bases, with 17 bases remaining between them. The CDR3 has 16 amino acids. Germline lookup yields CDR1 LNHNV and CDR2 YYDKDF (reference sequence). In DNA, the CDR3 is TGTGCCACCAGCAGAGAGCTTCCCCTCCAGGGGCACGAGCAGTACTTC. Its translation: CATSRELPLQGHEQYF.

The chain is built from TRBV28 and TRBJ2-3; no definite D call. CDR1 MDHEN and CDR2 SYDVKM come from the germline V gene. The V gene lost 7 bases and the J gene lost 2 bases, with 13 bases spanning the gap. This CDR3 has 14 amino acids. CDR3 in DNA: TGTGCCAGCACCCGCCTGGCGACCACAGATACGCAGTATTTT. Translation gives CASTRLATTDTQYF.

This chain links TRBV6-4 with TRBJ2-3; D not certain. This CDR3 has 13 residues. V lost 2 bases and J 0 bases, leaving 3 bases between the germline ends. Looked up from germline, CDR1 is MRHNA and CDR2 is SNTAGT. CDR3 loop: CASSDTSTDTQYF. The CDR3 DNA follows: TGTGCCAGCAGTGACACTAGCACAGATACGCAGTATTTT.

This sequence joins TRBV16 and TRBJ1-2; tentatively, D is TRBD1 (5 bases). CDR1 KGHSY and CDR2 FQNENV come from the germline V gene. The V gene lost 4 bases and the J gene lost 6 bases, with 9 bases spanning the gap. This CDR3 is built from 12 residues. DNA of the CDR3: TGTGCCAGCAGCCCGGGGGAGCATGGCTACACCTTC. It is translated as CASSPGEHGYTF.

The chain recombines TRBV13 with TRBJ2-1; 8 nucleotides line up with TRBD2. Germline V gene sequence: CDR1 PRHDT, CDR2 FYEKMQ (reference sequence). The CDR3 loop spans 16 amino acids. The ends lost 6 bases at V and 4 bases at J; junction bases unmatched: 11. As DNA, the CDR3 is TGTGCCAGCAGACCAAAGGCGGGGGGATTATACAATGAGCAGTTCTTC. Translated: CASRPKAGGLYNEQFF.

The chain carries TRBV6-5 and TRBJ1-6; 7 bases align to TRBD1. From germline, CDR1 is MNHEY and CDR2 SVGAGI. This CDR3 has 15 residues. The V segment lost 8 bases and the J segment 10 bases; nucleotides outside the gene matches: 14. The CDR3 loop is CASFRGRIFLSPLHF. The CDR3 nucleotides read TGTGCCAGCTTTAGGGGGCGGATCTTTTTATCACCCCTCCACTTT.

The sample holds a few counts of this clone. The rearrangement uses TRBV19 and TRBJ1-6; D call uncertain. The V end lost 1 base, the J end lost 10 bases, and 8 bases lay between the germline ends. Germline CDR1 is LNHDA and CDR2 is SQIVND (reference sequence). This CDR3 has 13 amino acids. This chain's CDR3 is CASSIGYNSPLHF. The CDR3 region has the DNA TGTGCCAGTAGTATAGGATACAACTCACCCCTCCACTTT.

This sequence joins TRBV30 and TRBJ1-1; TRBD1 might be the D (5 bases). Germline CDR1 is GTSNPN and CDR2 is SVGIG (reference sequence). This CDR3 has 11 amino acids. Between the trimmed V and J ends, which lost 5 bases and 4 bases, there was a span of 8 bases. The CDR3 DNA is TGTGCCTGGGGGGCGCGCACTGAAGCTTTCTTT. Translating gives CAWGARTEAFF.

This clone turned up a few times. The chain joins TRBV3-1 (or the pseudogene TRBV3-2) to TRBJ1-5; D is ambiguous. Germline values: CDR1 LGHDT, CDR2 YNNKEL (reference sequence). Between the trimmed V and J ends, which lost 4 bases and 2 bases, there was a span of 9 bases. CDR3 length: 14 amino acids. CDR3 in DNA: TGTGCCAGCAGCCGGGGTGCGGGCAATCAGCCCCAGCATTTT. Protein: CASSRGAGNQPQHF.